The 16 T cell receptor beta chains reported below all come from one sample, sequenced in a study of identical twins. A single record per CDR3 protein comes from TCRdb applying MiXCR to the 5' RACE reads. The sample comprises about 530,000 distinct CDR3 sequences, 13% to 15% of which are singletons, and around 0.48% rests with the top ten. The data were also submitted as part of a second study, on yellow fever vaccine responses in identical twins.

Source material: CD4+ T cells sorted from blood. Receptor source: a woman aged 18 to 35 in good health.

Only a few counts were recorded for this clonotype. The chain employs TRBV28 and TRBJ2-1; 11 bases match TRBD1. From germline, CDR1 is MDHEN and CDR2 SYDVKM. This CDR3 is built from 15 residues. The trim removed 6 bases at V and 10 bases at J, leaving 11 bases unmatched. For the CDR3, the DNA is TGTGCCAGCAGCCGCGTGGGACAGGGGGGATTCGAGCAGTTCTTC. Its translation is CASSRVGQGGFEQFF.

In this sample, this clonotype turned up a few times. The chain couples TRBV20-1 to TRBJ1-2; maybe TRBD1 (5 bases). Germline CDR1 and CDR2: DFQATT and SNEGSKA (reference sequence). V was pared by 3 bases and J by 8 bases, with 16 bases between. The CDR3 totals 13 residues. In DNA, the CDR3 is TGCAGTGCTAGGGGTGCGGGGCTCGGGGGCTACACCTTC. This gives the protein CSARGAGLGGYTF.

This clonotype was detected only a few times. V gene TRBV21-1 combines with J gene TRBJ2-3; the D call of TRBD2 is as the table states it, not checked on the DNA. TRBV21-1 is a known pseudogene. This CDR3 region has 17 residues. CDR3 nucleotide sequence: TGTGCCAGCAGCATAAGACGGAGGGCCCGGAGCACAGATACGCAGTATTTT. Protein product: CASSIRRRARSTDTQYF.

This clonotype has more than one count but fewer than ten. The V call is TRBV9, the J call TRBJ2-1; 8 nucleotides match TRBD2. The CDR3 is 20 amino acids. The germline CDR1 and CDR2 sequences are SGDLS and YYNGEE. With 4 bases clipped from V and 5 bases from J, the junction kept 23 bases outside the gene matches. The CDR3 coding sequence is TGTGCCAGCAGCCGTAGGTCCCCTTTCTGGACGGGGGGGTTAGACAATGAGCAGTTCTTC. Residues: CASSRRSPFWTGGLDNEQFF.

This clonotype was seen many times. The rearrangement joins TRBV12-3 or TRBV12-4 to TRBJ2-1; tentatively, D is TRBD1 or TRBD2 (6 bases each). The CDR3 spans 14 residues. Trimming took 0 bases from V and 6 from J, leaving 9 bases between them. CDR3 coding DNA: TGTGCCAGCAGTTTAGCGGGGGGCCTCAATGAGCAGTTCTTC. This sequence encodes CASSLAGGLNEQFF.

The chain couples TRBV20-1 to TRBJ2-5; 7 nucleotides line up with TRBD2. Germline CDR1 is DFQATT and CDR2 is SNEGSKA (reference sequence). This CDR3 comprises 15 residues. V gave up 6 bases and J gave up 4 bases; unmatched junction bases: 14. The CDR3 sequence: CSAGGSPGVGETQYF. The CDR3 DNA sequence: TGCAGTGCGGGGGGGAGCCCGGGAGTAGGAGAGACCCAGTACTTC.

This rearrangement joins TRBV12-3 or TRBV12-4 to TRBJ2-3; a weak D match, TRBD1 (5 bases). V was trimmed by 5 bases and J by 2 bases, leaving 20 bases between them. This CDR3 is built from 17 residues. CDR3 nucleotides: TGTGCCAGCAGTGACACACGAAGAGGACAAGCCACAGATACGCAGTATTTT. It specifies CASSDTRRGQATDTQYF.

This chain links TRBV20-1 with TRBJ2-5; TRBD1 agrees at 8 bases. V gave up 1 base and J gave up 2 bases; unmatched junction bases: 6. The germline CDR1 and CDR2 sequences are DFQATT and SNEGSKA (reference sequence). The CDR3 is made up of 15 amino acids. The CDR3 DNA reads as TGCAGTGCTAGAGGTCGAGGGACAGGACAAGAGACCCAGTACTTC. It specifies CSARGRGTGQETQYF.

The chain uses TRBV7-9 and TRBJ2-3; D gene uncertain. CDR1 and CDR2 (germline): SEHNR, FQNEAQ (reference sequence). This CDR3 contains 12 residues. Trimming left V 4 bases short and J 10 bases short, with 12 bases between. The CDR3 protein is CASSSTGPSQYF. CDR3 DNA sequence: TGTGCCAGCAGCTCAACCGGGCCCTCGCAGTATTTT.

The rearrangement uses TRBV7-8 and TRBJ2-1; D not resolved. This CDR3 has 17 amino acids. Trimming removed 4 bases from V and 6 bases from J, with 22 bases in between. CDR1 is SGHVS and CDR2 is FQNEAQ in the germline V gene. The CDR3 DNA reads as TGTGCCAGCAGCTCCCACCTCTACACTCAGGACCGCAATGAGCAGTTCTTC. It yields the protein CASSSHLYTQDRNEQFF. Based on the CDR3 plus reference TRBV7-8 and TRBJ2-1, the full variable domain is GAGVSQSPRYKVAKRGQDVALRCDPISGHVSLFWYQQALGQGPEFLTYFQNEAQLDKSGLPSDRFFAERPEGSVSTLKIQRTQQEDSAVYLCASSSHLYTQDRNEQFFGPGTRLTVL.

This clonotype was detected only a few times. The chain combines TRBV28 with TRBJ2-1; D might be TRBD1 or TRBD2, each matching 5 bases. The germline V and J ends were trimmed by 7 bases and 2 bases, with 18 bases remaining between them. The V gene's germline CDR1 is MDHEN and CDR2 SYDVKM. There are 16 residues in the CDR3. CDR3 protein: CASTLRGAGPYNEQFF. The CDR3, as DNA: TGTGCCAGCACCCTTAGAGGGGCAGGTCCCTACAATGAGCAGTTCTTC.

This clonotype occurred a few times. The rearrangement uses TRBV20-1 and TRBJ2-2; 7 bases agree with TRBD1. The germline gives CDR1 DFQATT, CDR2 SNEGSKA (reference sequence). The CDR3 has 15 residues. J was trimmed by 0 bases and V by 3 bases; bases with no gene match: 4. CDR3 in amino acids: CSARTGPPNTGELFF. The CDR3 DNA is TGCAGTGCTAGGACAGGGCCACCGAACACCGGGGAGCTGTTTTTT.

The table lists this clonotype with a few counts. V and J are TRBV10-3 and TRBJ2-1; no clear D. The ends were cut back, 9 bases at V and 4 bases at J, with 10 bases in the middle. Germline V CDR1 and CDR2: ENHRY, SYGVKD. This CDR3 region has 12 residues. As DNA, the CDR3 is TGTGCCATTAAGACACCTTACAATGAGCAGTTCTTC. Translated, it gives CAIKTPYNEQFF.

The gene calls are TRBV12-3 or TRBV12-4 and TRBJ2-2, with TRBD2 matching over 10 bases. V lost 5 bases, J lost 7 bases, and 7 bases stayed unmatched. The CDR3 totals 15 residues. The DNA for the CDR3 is TGTGCCAGCAGTCTGACTAGCGGGTTGGGCGGGGAGCTGTTTTTT. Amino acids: CASSLTSGLGGELFF.

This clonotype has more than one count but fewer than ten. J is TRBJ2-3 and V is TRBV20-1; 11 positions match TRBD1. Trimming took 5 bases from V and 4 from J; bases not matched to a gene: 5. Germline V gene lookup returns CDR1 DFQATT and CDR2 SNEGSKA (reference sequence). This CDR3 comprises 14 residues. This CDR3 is CSASRDRGSDTQYF. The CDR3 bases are TGCAGTGCTTCCCGGGACAGGGGGTCAGATACGCAGTATTTT.

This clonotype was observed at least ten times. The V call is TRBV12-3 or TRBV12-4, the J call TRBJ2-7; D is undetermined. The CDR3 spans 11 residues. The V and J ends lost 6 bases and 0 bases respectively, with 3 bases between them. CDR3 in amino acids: CASSFSYEQYF. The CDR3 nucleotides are TGTGCCAGCAGCTTCTCCTACGAGCAGTACTTC.